This T cell receptor beta chain originates from a study of T cell responses to AZD1222 COVID-19 vaccine. The CDR3 covers 16 residues. The V gene's germline CDR1 is MNHNS and CDR2 SASEGT. Trimming removed 3 bases from V and 5 bases from J; junction bases left unmatched: 8. The data were produced by immunoSEQ multiplex PCR, yet TCRdb's version contains in-frame clones alone and is incomplete. This table holds roughly 100,000 clones, 91% found once. The clonotype was recovered from an adult in good health. The sequences come from peripheral blood, collected on day 0 of AZD1222 vaccination. This chain uses TRBV6-1 with TRBJ2-2, with 8 bases identical to TRBD2. CDR3 sequence reads: CASSDALAGWTGELFF. The CDR3 nucleotides are TGTGCCAGCAGTGACGCATTAGCGGGATGGACCGGGGAGCTGTTTTTT.